This T cell receptor (beta chain) was identified in a study of blood T cell repertoires in COVID-19. On the study more broadly: Sites in the United States, Italy and Spain provided acute and convalescent COVID-19 samples. PBMCs, B-cell-depleted T cells, or T cells provided the cDNA or gDNA that made up the material.

Trimming removed 7 bases at V and 8 bases at J, with 15 bases between. The CDR3 is 13 residues long. Germline loops: CDR1 MNHEY, CDR2 SVGAGI. Per the authors' pipeline: Scientists estimated how many nucleated cells there were by amplifying reference gene primers. The repertoire was sequenced with immunoSEQ multiplex PCR; TCRdb's copy has only in-frame clones and lacks some. Clone size and the V and J calls come from that table; the DNA yielded D and trimming. The sample yields tens of thousands of clones, around 86% seen once. This clonotype was obtained from a man older than 75 with acute or convalescent COVID-19. The sample taken for sequencing was peripheral blood. The gene calls are TRBV6-5 and TRBJ2-4; D possibly corresponds to TRBD1 (5 bases). CDR3 nucleotide sequence: TGTGCCAGCACCAAGACGGCAGGGCACATTCAGTACTTC. This translates into CASTKTAGHIQYF.